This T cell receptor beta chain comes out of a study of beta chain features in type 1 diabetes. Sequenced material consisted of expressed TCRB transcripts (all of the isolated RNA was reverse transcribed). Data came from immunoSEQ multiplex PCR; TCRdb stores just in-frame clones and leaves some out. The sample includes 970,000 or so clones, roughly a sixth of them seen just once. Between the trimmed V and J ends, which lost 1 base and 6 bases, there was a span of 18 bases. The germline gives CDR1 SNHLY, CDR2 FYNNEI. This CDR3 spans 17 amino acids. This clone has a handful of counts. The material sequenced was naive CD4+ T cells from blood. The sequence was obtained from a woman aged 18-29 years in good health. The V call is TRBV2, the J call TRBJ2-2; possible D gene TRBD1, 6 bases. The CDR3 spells CASSEGGHFDIAGELFF. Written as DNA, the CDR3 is TGTGCCAGCAGTGAAGGGGGGCACTTCGATATTGCCGGGGAGCTGTTTTTT.